This T cell receptor (beta chain) comes out of a study of T cell repertoires in cytomegalovirus infection (dated by TCRdb to between 2019 and 2020). Concerning the study at large: Because public TCR beta signatures pointed to carriage of CMV infection together with the matching HLA type, the HLA type of each donor mattered for the analysis. The study at large found these results: In the ex vivo response, HLA-C-restricted CMV-specific TCR beta clonotypes were dominant, and in two of eight donors the single most frequent clonotype came from this HLA-C-restricted group. In both this cohort and an independent cohort of some 370 donors, the cumulative frequency of public TCR beta family members distinguished carriers of CMV infection plus the relevant HLA type.

There are 17 amino acids in the CDR3, from cysteine to phenylalanine inclusive. The DNA shown is the 51-base CDR3, in frame from base 1. Ends trimmed: V by 1 base, J by 6 bases; bases unmatched to a gene: 5. In the germline V gene, CDR1 corresponds to SGHAT and CDR2 to FQNNGV. Sequencing used an Illumina HiSeq 1500. TCRdb trimmed public reads at Q25 via fastp, called clones via MiXCR and kept in-frame beta chains. Under each unique CDR3 protein, matching rows form one entry showing the most common genes and DNA. The sample profile shows 130,000 or so distinct CDR3 sequences; 6.5% of them were found once. 18% of the sample is taken by the ten largest. The sample holds many counts of this clonotype. No antigen is known for it. There are no base qualities to consult, and no much larger clone falls within one base.

The sequencing input was PBMCs. The source of this sequence is a human donor in good health (CMV status not recorded). Some clones in this sample may be carry-over from other donors' samples. The rearrangement joined TRBV11-2 to TRBJ2-1; 14 central bases correspond to TRBD2. The CDR3 in this case is CASSLARTSGRFNEQFF. The DNA sequence follows: TGTGCCAGCAGCTTAGCCAGGACTAGCGGGAGGTTCAATGAGCAGTTCTTC.